The clone carrying this T cell receptor (beta chain) occurred a few times. The antigen is not known. The CDR3 is 15 residues long. Trimming removed 3 bases from V and 0 bases from J; junction bases left unmatched: 2. The germline V gene has CDR1 SGDLS and CDR2 YYNGEE. This sample is part of a study of cytomegalovirus exposure and HLA in healthy donors. Across the whole study: There were 90 million to 140 million unique TCR beta sequences, drawn from about 179 million T cells, in an earlier analysis. General study results and limits: Per published reports, the classifier diagnosed cytomegalovirus status with high specificity and sensitivity. It was likely that a cluster of highly shared sequence variants was a sequencing artifact.

Despite likely unrecorded immune exposures, the donors were nominally healthy at the time of sampling. Researchers ran the PCR with 60 Vbeta and 13 Jbeta primers. Generated by immunoSEQ multiplex PCR, the TCRdb table keeps only in-frame clones and is missing some. The sample yields some 140,000 clones, under 85% seen once. What was sequenced was PBMCs. The TCR was taken from a man aged 18 to 29 in good health and CMV-seronegative. The rearrangement uses TRBV9 and TRBJ1-3; 8 bases line up with TRBD1. DNA of the CDR3: TGTGCCAGCAGCGGGGGACAGGTCTCTGGAAACACCATATATTTT. Its protein product is CASSGGQVSGNTIYF.